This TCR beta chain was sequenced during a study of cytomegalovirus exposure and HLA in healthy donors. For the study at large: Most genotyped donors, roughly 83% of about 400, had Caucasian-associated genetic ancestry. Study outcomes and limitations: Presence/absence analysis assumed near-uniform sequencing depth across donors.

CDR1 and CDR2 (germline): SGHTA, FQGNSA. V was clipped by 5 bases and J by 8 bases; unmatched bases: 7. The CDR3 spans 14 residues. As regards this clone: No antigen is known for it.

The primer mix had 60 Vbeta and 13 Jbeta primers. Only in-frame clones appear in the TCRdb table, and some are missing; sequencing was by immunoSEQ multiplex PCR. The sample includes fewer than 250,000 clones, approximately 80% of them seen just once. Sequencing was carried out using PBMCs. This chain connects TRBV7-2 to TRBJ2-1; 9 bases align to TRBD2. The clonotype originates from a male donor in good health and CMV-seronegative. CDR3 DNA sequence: TGTGCCAGCAGCGAGGGACTAGCATTCGATGAGCAGTTCTTC. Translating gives CASSEGLAFDEQFF.